Below, one T cell receptor (beta chain) is given with its context. This clonotype was seen a few times. Its antigen is unknown. One base away there is no much larger clone; base qualities are not given. This specimen belongs to a study of response to subunit inactivated influenza vaccine (dated by TCRdb to the late 2010s). With respect to the entire study: Deep quantitative profiling of the T cell receptor repertoire was used in the study to follow responses to a trivalent subunit inactivated influenza vaccine.

Overall study outcomes, separate from this receptor: The authors proposed that each seasonal influenza vaccination may bring in only a limited number of new T cells.

Libraries came from RT-PCR. Sequencer: Illumina HiSeq 2500. TCRdb itself trimmed the public reads at Q25 with fastp, ran MiXCR and retained productive beta chains. Identical CDR3 protein sequences are pooled into one entry, listed with their most common genes and DNA. The sample table records 430,000 or so distinct CDR3 sequences; around 9.9% of these occur just once. Of the sample, approximately 12% falls within the top ten clones. The germline V and J ends show losses of 4 bases and 6 bases respectively, and no gene match explains 6 bases of the junction. The cysteine opens and the phenylalanine closes a CDR3 of 16 amino acids. Only CDR3 DNA is held: 48 bases, read in frame from base 1. CDR1 SGHKS and CDR2 YYEKEE are derived from the germline V gene (reference sequence). What this sample's time point label stands for: 45 to 50 days after influenza vaccine administration.

This sequence was found in a man in his fifties or sixties who received an inactivated influenza vaccine. Donor details come from another sample of the same person, matched by shared clones. The sequencing here drew on PBMCs from blood, taken 40 to 50 days after vaccination. Recombination connected TRBV5-5 to TRBJ2-3; TRBD2 agrees with 15 junctional bases. The CDR3 corresponds to CASSPRTSGGGDTQYF. In nucleotide form, the sequence is TGTGCCAGCAGCCCCCGGACTAGCGGGGGGGGGGATACGCAGTATTTT.